These 5 T cell receptor beta chains were all obtained from the same sample, sequenced in a study of technical replicates of blood from several donors. Sequencing was performed with immunoSEQ multiplex PCR; in TCRdb, only in-frame clones are kept and a portion is missing. The data show about 100,000 clones, roughly 96% seen once. The sequencing input was T cells isolated from PBMCs. The receptors stem from a human donor in good health.

This chain connects TRBV19 to TRBJ1-2; D unclear. The V end was cut by 3 bases, the J end by 4 bases, with 9 bases between. The length of the CDR3 is 13 residues. Germline-derived CDR1 and CDR2 are LNHDA and SQIVND (reference sequence). Written as DNA, the CDR3 is TGTGCCAGTAGTATTAGTTATGGCTATGGCTACACCTTC. Encoded protein: CASSISYGYGYTF.

This clone was seen a handful of times. The chain couples TRBV5-1 to TRBJ2-1, with 14 bases that match TRBD2. V lost 3 bases to trimming and J lost 5 bases; unmatched junction nucleotides: 7. CDR3 length: 17 amino acids. Germline CDR1 SGHRS, CDR2 YFSETQ. The CDR3 here is CASSSRTSGRLDNEQFF. The CDR3 nucleotides read TGCGCCAGCAGCTCTAGGACTAGCGGGAGGCTCGACAATGAGCAGTTCTTC.

The J gene is TRBJ2-7, the V gene TRBV27, with TRBD1 matching over 8 bases. CDR3 size: 18 residues. Germline CDR1 MNHEY, CDR2 SMNVEV (reference sequence). The ends lost 2 bases at V and 2 bases at J; junction bases unmatched: 14. CDR3 DNA sequence: TGTGCCAGCAGTTTAGATTCCATAGGACAGGGAACAACCTACGAGCAGTACTTC. Encoded protein: CASSLDSIGQGTTYEQYF.

The chain couples TRBV7-9 to TRBJ1-1; D is undetermined. Germline loops: CDR1 SEHNR, CDR2 FQNEAQ (reference sequence). The V end lost 3 bases, the J end lost 5 bases, and 4 bases lay between the germline ends. The CDR3 runs to 11 residues. The CDR3 protein is CASSLETEAFF. CDR3 DNA: TGTGCCAGCAGCTTGGAGACTGAAGCTTTCTTT.

This clone was seen a single time. Written as DNA, the CDR3 is TGTGCCAGCAGCTTAAGGTCTCTAGCGGGAGGTATGGAGCAGTTCTTC. Its protein is CASSLRSLAGGMEQFF. J is TRBJ2-1 and V is TRBV7-3; 11 bases are shared with TRBD2. The CDR3 covers 16 residues. Germline lookup yields CDR1 SGHTA and CDR2 FQGTGA. V lost 1 base, J lost 10 bases, and 9 bases stayed unmatched.